One sample yielded the 25 T cell receptor beta chains listed below, sequenced in a study of control samples from healthy donors and cancer patients. Produced via immunoSEQ multiplex PCR; TCRdb's table is partial and in-frame only. The sample consists of fewer than 300,000 clones, approximately 80% of them appearing once. The source material was PBMCs. These receptors were collected from a woman aged 55-69 years with lung cancer.

The gene calls are TRBV6-6 and TRBJ2-7; D gene unclear. Germline CDR1 and CDR2: MNHNY and SVGAGI (reference sequence). Trimming stripped 6 bases from V and 4 bases from J, with 10 bases between. CDR3 length: 12 residues. CDR3 coding DNA: TGTGCCAGCAGCCCAACTGATTACGAGCAGTACTTC. It specifies CASSPTDYEQYF.

The CDR3 bases are TGTGCCAGCAGCTCACACAAGCGGTTCAACTCTGGAAACACCATATATTTT. It specifies CASSSHKRFNSGNTIYF. The V call is TRBV5-5, the J call TRBJ1-3; D gene unclear. V dropped 3 bases and J dropped 0 bases, with 16 bases sitting between them. The CDR3 runs to 17 residues. Germline V lookup: CDR1 SGHKS, CDR2 YYEKEE (reference sequence).

V usage is TRBV9 and J usage is TRBJ2-5; the match to TRBD2 covers 13 bases. The germline CDR1 and CDR2 sequences are SGDLS and YYNGEE. The length of the CDR3 is 19 residues. V lost 0 bases to trimming and J lost 1 base; unmatched junction nucleotides: 9. The CDR3 loop reads CASSVAGLAGVGAQETQYF. DNA for the CDR3: TGTGCCAGCAGCGTAGCTGGACTAGCGGGAGTAGGGGCCCAAGAGACCCAGTACTTC.

V is TRBV28 and J is TRBJ1-1; D remains ambiguous. The CDR3 is 16 amino acids. Trimming stripped 6 bases from V and 0 bases from J, with 17 bases between. Germline V gives CDR1 MDHEN, CDR2 SYDVKM. CDR3 bases: TGTGCCAGCAGCTCTCCGGGCTCCCGAATGAACACTGAAGCTTTCTTT. It specifies CASSSPGSRMNTEAFF.

This clone was observed a single time. The chain couples TRBV2 to TRBJ2-4, with 10 bases identical to TRBD2. The CDR3 totals 17 residues. V lost 4 bases, J lost 4 bases, and 10 bases stayed unmatched. The germline gives CDR1 SNHLY, CDR2 FYNNEI. CDR3 sequence (DNA): TGTGCCAGCAGTGGAGGAGCGGGAGGGCCGTGGAAAAACATTCAGTACTTC. It encodes CASSGGAGGPWKNIQYF.

In regard to this clone: Being one base from a much bigger clone, this may be a read error. The rearrangement joins TRBV6-1 to TRBJ2-1, with D possibly matching TRBD1 (9 bases). Deletions cut 8 bases from V and 7 bases from J, with 27 bases between. CDR3 length: 17 residues. Germline V CDR1 and CDR2: MNHNS, SASEGT. For the CDR3, the DNA is TGTGCCAGCCGTGCGGGGGGCGGGGGGACAGGGTCGAATGAGCAGTTCTTC. Its translation is CASRAGGGGTGSNEQFF.

This clone was found once. The limits of the CDR3 on the DNA are not certain, so only TCRdb's listed CDR3 is given. This chain joins TRBV9 and TRBJ2-1; the table names TRBD2, a call not compared with the DNA. Germline CDR1 and CDR2: SGDLS and YYNGEE. The CDR3 is made up of 13 amino acids, end residues included. CDR3 sequence: CASSVAGGTGGVF.

This clone was picked up a small number of times. The J gene is TRBJ1-1, the V gene TRBV27; tentatively, D is TRBD1 (6 bases). The CDR3 sequence is 14 residues long. Trimming cost V 2 bases and J 1 base, with 8 bases left between them. In germline, CDR1 is MNHEY, CDR2 SMNVEV (reference sequence). The DNA for the CDR3 is TGTGCCAGCAGTTTAACAGGGAGGAACACTGAAGCTTTCTTT. This gives the protein CASSLTGRNTEAFF.

This chain connects TRBV14 to TRBJ2-3; the D gene is possibly TRBD2 (5 bases). Germline V gives CDR1 SGHDN, CDR2 FVKESK. With 4 bases removed from V and 2 bases from J, the gap between germline ends came to 10 bases. This CDR3 is 14 amino acids long. The CDR3 coding sequence is TGTGCCAGCAGCCTTCAGCGGTTCACAGATACGCAGTATTTT. Residues: CASSLQRFTDTQYF.

The V gene is TRBV5-1, the J gene TRBJ2-1, with D perhaps assigned TRBD1 or TRBD2 (5 bases each). Germline V gives CDR1 SGHRS, CDR2 YFSETQ. Deletions cut 1 base from V and 12 bases from J, with 20 bases between. This CDR3 comprises 15 residues. This CDR3 is CASSLRGPSSPSQFF. CDR3 bases: TGCGCCAGCAGCTTGCGGGGACCTTCCAGCCCCTCGCAGTTCTTC.

V is TRBV3-1 (or the pseudogene TRBV3-2) and J is TRBJ2-2, with 7 positions matching TRBD2. Trimming took 4 bases from V and 6 from J; bases not matched to a gene: 5. The CDR3 is 14 amino acids. CDR1 is LGHDT and CDR2 is YNNKEL in the germline V gene (reference sequence). As DNA, the CDR3 is TGTGCCAGCAGCCGCGGACTAGTCTCCGGGGAGCTGTTTTTT. This sequence encodes CASSRGLVSGELFF.

The J gene is TRBJ2-1, the V gene TRBV5-1; the match to TRBD2 covers 12 bases. CDR1 is SGHRS and CDR2 is YFSETQ in the germline V gene. V dropped 6 bases and J dropped 1; count of bases not matched to a gene: 2. The CDR3 contains 15 residues. The CDR3 region has the DNA TGCGCCAGCACTCTAGCGGGAGGGTCCTACAATGAGCAGTTCTTC. Protein product: CASTLAGGSYNEQFF.

This rearrangement joins TRBV27 to TRBJ2-7, with D possibly called TRBD1 or TRBD2 (6 bases each). The V and J ends lost 1 base and 5 bases respectively, with 12 bases between them. Germline loops: CDR1 MNHEY, CDR2 SMNVEV (reference sequence). The CDR3 contains 14 residues. CDR3 sequence (DNA): TGTGCCAGCAGTTTATGGACGGGGGCCAACGAGCAGTACTTC. This codes for CASSLWTGANEQYF.

The chain has TRBV9 and TRBJ2-7; 8 bases are shared with TRBD1. The trim removed 4 bases at V and 5 bases at J, leaving 14 bases unmatched. Germline CDR1 SGDLS, CDR2 YYNGEE. CDR3 length: 16 amino acids. This CDR3 reads CASSPTTGGRWDEQYF. CDR3 bases: TGTGCCAGCAGCCCTACAACAGGGGGTCGCTGGGACGAGCAGTACTTC.

The DNA of the CDR3 is TGCGCCAGCAGCTTGGTAGTCGGGCAGGGGGCGGATGGCTACACCTTC. This codes for CASSLVVGQGADGYTF. The V and J genes are TRBV5-1 and TRBJ1-2; TRBD1 matches at 8 bases. The CDR3 contains 16 residues. From germline, CDR1 is SGHRS and CDR2 YFSETQ. V lost 0 bases, J lost 6 bases, and 10 bases stayed unmatched.

The gene calls are TRBV3-1 (or the pseudogene TRBV3-2) and TRBJ2-3, with 10 bases lining up with TRBD2. This CDR3 spans 16 amino acids. Trimming took 0 bases from V and 4 from J; bases not matched to a gene: 4. The germline gives CDR1 LGHDT, CDR2 YNNKEL (reference sequence). The CDR3 reads CASSQDLAGAPDTQYF. In DNA form, the CDR3 reads TGTGCCAGCAGCCAAGATCTAGCGGGAGCCCCAGATACGCAGTATTTT.

This chain uses TRBV19 with TRBJ1-3, with D perhaps TRBD1 (6 bases). V lost 8 bases, J lost 10 bases, and 15 bases lay in between. There are 12 residues in the CDR3. Germline-derived CDR1 and CDR2 are LNHDA and SQIVND (reference sequence). The CDR3 DNA reads as TGTGCCAGTTCCTTCACAGGGCAAACCATATATTTT. Translated, it gives CASSFTGQTIYF.

Regarding this clone: The junction shows a germline mismatch at one end, possibly a read error. The rearrangement links TRBV2 to TRBJ1-1; a weak D match, TRBD1 (5 bases). Germline V gene lookup returns CDR1 SNHLY and CDR2 FYNNEI. This CDR3 has 11 residues. The DNA for the CDR3 is TGTGCCAGCAGGGAGGACACCGAAGCTTTCTTT. Amino acids: CASREDTEAFF.

The chain is built from TRBV9 and TRBJ2-5, with 7 bases aligning to TRBD2. CDR1 SGDLS and CDR2 YYNGEE come from the germline V gene. The V segment lost 3 bases and the J segment 1 base; nucleotides outside the gene matches: 3. CDR3 length: 14 residues. For the CDR3, the DNA is TGTGCCAGCAGCGAGCGGACTAGCCAAGAGACCCAGTACTTC. Residues: CASSERTSQETQYF.

As concerns this clone: Different DNA sequences within this sample yield the same CDR3. The chain combines TRBV5-1 with TRBJ1-5, with a tentative D call TRBD1 (6 bases). The CDR3 sequence is 14 residues long. V gave up 0 bases and J gave up 4 bases, with 8 bases separating them. Germline V CDR1 and CDR2: SGHRS, YFSETQ. This CDR3 is CASSLEGGNQPQHF. The CDR3 DNA sequence: TGCGCCAGCAGCTTGGAGGGGGGGAATCAGCCCCAGCATTTT.

V and J are TRBV7-9 and TRBJ2-3; maybe TRBD2 (7 bases). The CDR3 runs to 16 residues. Germline V gene lookup returns CDR1 SEHNR and CDR2 FQNEAQ (reference sequence). Trimming removed 6 bases at V and 1 base at J, with 17 bases between. The CDR3 region is CASSNAGALRTDTQYF. The CDR3 DNA reads as TGTGCCAGCAGTAACGCGGGGGCCCTACGCACAGATACGCAGTATTTT.

V gene TRBV2 combines with J gene TRBJ2-1; 7 bases are a match to TRBD1. Looked up from germline, CDR1 is SNHLY and CDR2 is FYNNEI. There are 15 residues in the CDR3. After removal of 8 bases from V and 8 bases from J, the junction contained 15 bases not matched to a gene. The CDR3 sequence: CASRSRTTGPDEQFF. CDR3 sequence (DNA): TGTGCCAGCCGCTCTCGCACGACAGGGCCCGATGAGCAGTTCTTC.

This clone was recorded only once. The genes are TRBV19 and TRBJ2-7; 8 nucleotides agree with TRBD1. Germline trimming cut 8 bases from V and 0 bases from J; bases unmatched to any gene: 6. This CDR3 has 14 amino acids. Looked up from germline, CDR1 is LNHDA and CDR2 is SQIVND (reference sequence). The DNA for the CDR3 is TGTGCCAGTTCGCGGGACAGGAGCTCCTACGAGCAGTACTTC. It encodes CASSRDRSSYEQYF.

CDR3 region: CASSLGWDEQFF. The CDR3 coding sequence is TGCGCCAGCAGCTTGGGCTGGGATGAGCAGTTCTTC. V and J are TRBV5-1 and TRBJ2-1; D not resolved. Trimming pared 0 bases from V and 8 bases from J, leaving 6 bases between. The germline V gene has CDR1 SGHRS and CDR2 YFSETQ. The CDR3 extends over 12 amino acids.

A note on this clone: Relative to the germline gene, one junction end is altered; a read error may explain this. The CDR3 sequence is CASSQPGEKETRYF. The CDR3 bases are TGTGCCAGCAGCCAACCGGGGGAAAAAGAGACCCGGTACTTC. The V gene is TRBV3-1 (or the pseudogene TRBV3-2), the J gene TRBJ2-5; D may be TRBD2 (6 bases). Germline assignment: CDR1 LGHDT and CDR2 YNNKEL (reference sequence). The CDR3 extends over 14 amino acids.